This T cell receptor beta chain came from a study of T cells in Graves' hyperthyroidism and ophthalmopathy (dated by TCRdb to about 2019). Notes on the research overall: Peripheral blood samples were taken at the time of initial diagnosis, prior to any treatment. The study also compared thyroid tissue and blood T-cell repertoires from more than five Graves' hyperthyroidism patients. TCR Vbeta CDR3 sequencing of 140 or so peripheral blood samples (over 40 ophthalmopathy, under 80 hyperthyroidism and about 17 progressor patients) is reported in the paper. Whether ophthalmopathy could be predicted prospectively was tested in an independent validation cohort made up of fewer than 20 hyperthyroidism patients plus 17 patients who later progressed to ophthalmopathy. After sampling, hyperthyroidism patients received methimazole starting at 30 mg daily, and ophthalmopathy patients received high-dose intravenous methylprednisolone. To identify TCR V-J signatures that set the groups apart, the researchers used a discovery cohort of roughly 100 patients, made up of under 50 with Graves' ophthalmopathy and around 58 with stable Graves' hyperthyroidism. The roughly 94 discovery patients were randomly divided into training and test sets at a 7:3 ratio.

Comment on this clonotype: The specificity of this receptor is unknown. No base-level quality is on record; no much larger clone is a single base apart.

Ophthalmopathy patients had moderately to severely active disease, Clinical Activity Score of at least 3, NOSPECS grade of at least 4, and duration under 3 months. Exclusion was applied to patients with uncontrolled infections, other autoimmune diseases, pregnancy or lactation. Clinical symptoms, serum thyroxine and TRAb, thyroid ultrasound, and orbital computed tomography formed the basis for the diagnoses. PBMCs were separated from roughly 10 ml of fresh peripheral blood using Ficoll-Paque density gradient centrifugation. Total RNA was extracted with Trizol reagent, and quality was checked on an Agilent 2100 Bioanalyzer. The TCR beta CDR3 regions were amplified from RNA transcripts. A first-round RT-PCR of the TCR CDR3 used the HTBI primer set with the Qiagen OneStep RT-PCR kit. Libraries were constructed in a second round of multiplex PCR, after which size selection and purification were carried out. The libraries were sequenced on an Illumina HiSeq2000 using paired-end 100 bp reads. As for the original processing: Raw data were processed with SOAPnuke, discarding reads with adapters, uncalled bases, mean Phred below 15, or no exact constant-primer or identifier match. COPE v1.2.5 was used to merge the high-quality paired reads, and each unique nucleotide sequence was defined as a clonotype. Clonotypes were aligned to IMGT TRBV, TRBD and TRBJ reference segments using MiTCR v1.1. Only V-J combinations with frequency above 0.0001, covering about 99% of repertoires, were analysed. A TCS score was defined as the ratio of F50 (clonal expansion) to E x V (chaos), with BLOSUM62-based TCRdist applied between CDR3 peptides within each V-J. Welch's t-statistics and random forest reduced 514 V-J features to 10 to 15, which were used in a naive Bayes classifier (R e1071). TCRdb ran its own pipeline on the public reads, namely fastp trimming at Q25 and MiXCR clone calling, and kept in-frame beta chains. Each CDR3 protein gets just one entry, which takes the most common genes and DNA from the rows behind it. TCRdb's processing, not the authors', yielded these V and J calls. This sample is represented by almost 350,000 distinct CDR3 sequences; about a sixth of them were singletons. 15% to 19% of the sample goes to the ten largest clones.

Results and caveats for the whole study, not just this receptor: No statistical method was used to set the sample size in advance, and investigators knew the group allocation. A model built on a 13 V-J signature distinguished ophthalmopathy from stable hyperthyroidism, reaching 87.88% sensitivity and around 81% specificity in cross-validation and 80%/75% in testing. In validation, the model predicted progression to ophthalmopathy a median of approximately 6.3 months before onset, with around 70% sensitivity and roughly 73% specificity. Most expanded thyroid clonotypes (frequency above 0.001) were also detected in blood, suggesting blood repertoires may reflect thyroid immune responses.

Including the terminal cysteine and phenylalanine, the CDR3 comprises 16 residues. Kept here is only the CDR3 DNA, which spans 48 bases and is read in frame from base 1. The germline V gene yields SGHTA for CDR1 and FQGNSA for CDR2. Trimming leaves V shorter by 4 bases and J shorter by 5 bases, with the junction holding 11 bases beyond the gene matches. The sequence is built from TRBV7-2 and TRBJ1-2, and 9 junctional nucleotides match TRBD1. This TCR came from a woman aged 40 to 50 with Graves' ophthalmopathy. The source material was blood. CDR3 loop: CASSSGTGLGGYGYTF. The DNA is TGTGCCAGCAGCTCCGGGACAGGGCTCGGGGGGTATGGCTACACCTTC.